This TCR beta chain was sequenced during a study of blood T cell repertoires in COVID-19. TCRdb keeps only in-frame clones here, not all; method: immunoSEQ multiplex PCR. The sample holds some 270,000 clones, about nine tenths seen once. The CDR3 consists of 14 residues. The sequencing sample was made of PBMCs or T cells enriched from blood (not recorded which). The sequence came from a woman aged 40 to 50 who had recovered from COVID-19. The gene calls are TRBV21-1 and TRBJ2-1; the listed D gene, TRBD1, was not tested against the DNA. TRBV21-1 is labeled a pseudogene. In DNA, the CDR3 is TGTGCCAGCACCCTCGGACAGGGAACCAATGAGCAGTTCTTC. This gives the protein CASTLGQGTNEQFF.